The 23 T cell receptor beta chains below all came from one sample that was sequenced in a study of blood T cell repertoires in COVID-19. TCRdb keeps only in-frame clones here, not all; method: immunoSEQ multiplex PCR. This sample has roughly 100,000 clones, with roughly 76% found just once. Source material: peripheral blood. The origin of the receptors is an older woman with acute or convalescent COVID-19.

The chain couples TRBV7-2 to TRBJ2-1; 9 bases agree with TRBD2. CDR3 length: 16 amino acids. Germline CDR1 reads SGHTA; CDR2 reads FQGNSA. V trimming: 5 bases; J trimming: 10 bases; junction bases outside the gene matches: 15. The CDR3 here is CASSLRGAGGWLEQFF. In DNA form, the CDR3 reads TGTGCCAGCAGCCTCCGGGGAGCGGGGGGCTGGTTGGAGCAGTTCTTC.

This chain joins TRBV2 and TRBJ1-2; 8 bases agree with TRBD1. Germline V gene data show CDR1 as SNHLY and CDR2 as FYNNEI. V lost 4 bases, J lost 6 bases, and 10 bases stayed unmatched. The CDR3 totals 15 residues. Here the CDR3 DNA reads TGTGCCAGCAGTGGGGGACACAGGGGGATAGATGGCTACACCTTC. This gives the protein CASSGGHRGIDGYTF.

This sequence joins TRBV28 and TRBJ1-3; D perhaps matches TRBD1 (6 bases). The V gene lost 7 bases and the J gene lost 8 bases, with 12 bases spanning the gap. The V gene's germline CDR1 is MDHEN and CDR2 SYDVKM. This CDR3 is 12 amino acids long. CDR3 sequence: CASIDRMDTIYF. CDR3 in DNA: TGTGCCAGCATCGACAGGATGGACACCATATATTTT.

For the CDR3, the DNA is TGCGCCAGCAGCCTGGGACAGGGGGTTTACGAGCAGTACTTC. It yields the protein CASSLGQGVYEQYF. This chain uses TRBV5-1 with TRBJ2-7; 11 bases align to TRBD1. V was pared by 4 bases and J by 4 bases, with 4 bases of the junction left unmatched. The CDR3 covers 14 residues. The germline V gene has CDR1 SGHRS and CDR2 YFSETQ.

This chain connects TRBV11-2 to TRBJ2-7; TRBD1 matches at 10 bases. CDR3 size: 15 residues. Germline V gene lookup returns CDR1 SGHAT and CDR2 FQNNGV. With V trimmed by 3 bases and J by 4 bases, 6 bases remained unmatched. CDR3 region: CASSFEGQGIYEQYF. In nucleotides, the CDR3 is TGTGCCAGCAGCTTTGAGGGACAGGGGATTTACGAGCAGTACTTC.

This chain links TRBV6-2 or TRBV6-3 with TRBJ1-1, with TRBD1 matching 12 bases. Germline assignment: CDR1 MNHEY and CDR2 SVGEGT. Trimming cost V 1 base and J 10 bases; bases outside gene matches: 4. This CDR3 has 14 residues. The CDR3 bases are TGTGCCAGCAGTTACTGGGACAGGGGGCGTGGAGCTTTCTTT. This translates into CASSYWDRGRGAFF.

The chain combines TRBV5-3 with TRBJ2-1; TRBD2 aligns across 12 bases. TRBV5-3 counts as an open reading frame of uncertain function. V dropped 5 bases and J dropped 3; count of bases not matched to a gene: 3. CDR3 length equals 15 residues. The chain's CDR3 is CARSRTSGDYNEQFF. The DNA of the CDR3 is TGTGCCAGAAGTCGGACTAGCGGGGACTACAATGAGCAGTTCTTC.

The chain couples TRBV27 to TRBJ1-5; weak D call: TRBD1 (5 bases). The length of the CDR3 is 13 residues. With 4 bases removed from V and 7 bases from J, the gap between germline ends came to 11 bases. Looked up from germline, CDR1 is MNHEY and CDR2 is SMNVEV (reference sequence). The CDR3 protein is CASSWTRGQPQHF. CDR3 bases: TGTGCCAGCAGTTGGACAAGGGGCCAGCCCCAGCATTTT.

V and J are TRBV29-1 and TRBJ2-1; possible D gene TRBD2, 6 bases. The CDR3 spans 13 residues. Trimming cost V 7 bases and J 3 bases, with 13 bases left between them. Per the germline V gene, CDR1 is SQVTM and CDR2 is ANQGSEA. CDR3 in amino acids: CSAGTPVYNEQFF. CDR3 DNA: TGCAGCGCTGGGACTCCCGTCTACAATGAGCAGTTCTTC.

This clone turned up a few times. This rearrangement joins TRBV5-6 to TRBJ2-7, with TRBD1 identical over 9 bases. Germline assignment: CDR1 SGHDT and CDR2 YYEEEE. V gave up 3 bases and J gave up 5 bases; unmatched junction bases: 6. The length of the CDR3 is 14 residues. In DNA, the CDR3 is TGTGCCAGCAGCTGGGGACAGGGAATACACGAGCAGTACTTC. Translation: CASSWGQGIHEQYF. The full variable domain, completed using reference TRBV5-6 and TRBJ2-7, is DAGVTQSPTHLIKTRGQQVTLRCSPKSGHDTVSWYQQALGQGPQFIFQYYEEEERQRGNFPDRFSGHQFPNYSSELNVNALLLGDSALYLCASSWGQGIHEQYFGPGTRLTVT.

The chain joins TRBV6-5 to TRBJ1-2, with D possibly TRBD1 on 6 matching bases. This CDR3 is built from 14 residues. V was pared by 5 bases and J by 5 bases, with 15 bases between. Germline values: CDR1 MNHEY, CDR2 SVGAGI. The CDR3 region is CASSTLGQNYGYTF. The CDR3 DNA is TGTGCCAGCAGTACCCTCGGACAGAATTATGGCTACACCTTC.

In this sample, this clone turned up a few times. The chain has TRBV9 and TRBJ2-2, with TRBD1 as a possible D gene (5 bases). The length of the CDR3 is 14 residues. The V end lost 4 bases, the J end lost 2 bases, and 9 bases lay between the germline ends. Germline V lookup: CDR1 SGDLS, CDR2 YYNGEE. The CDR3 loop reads CASSQDTNTGELFF. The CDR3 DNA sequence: TGTGCCAGCAGCCAGGACACCAACACCGGGGAGCTGTTTTTT.

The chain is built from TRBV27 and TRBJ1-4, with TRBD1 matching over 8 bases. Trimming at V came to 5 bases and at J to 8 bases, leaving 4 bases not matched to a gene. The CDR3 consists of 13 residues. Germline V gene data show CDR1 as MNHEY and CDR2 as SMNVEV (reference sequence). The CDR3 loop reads CASSPWTGEKLFF. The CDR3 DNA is TGTGCCAGCAGTCCCTGGACAGGGGAAAAACTGTTTTTT.

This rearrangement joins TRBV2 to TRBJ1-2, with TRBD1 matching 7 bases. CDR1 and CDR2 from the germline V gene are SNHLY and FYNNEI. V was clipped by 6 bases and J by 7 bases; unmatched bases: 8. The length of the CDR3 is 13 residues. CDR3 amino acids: CASSAQGLAGYTF. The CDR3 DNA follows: TGTGCCAGCAGCGCACAGGGGCTGGCTGGCTACACCTTC.

The chain's CDR3 is CASSVDYSNQPQHF. For the CDR3, the DNA is TGTGCCAGCAGCGTAGACTATAGCAATCAGCCCCAGCATTTT. The genes are TRBV9 and TRBJ1-5; D gene ambiguous. V was shortened by 0 bases and J by 0 bases, with 4 bases between the two germline ends. Germline V gives CDR1 SGDLS, CDR2 YYNGEE. The CDR3 has 14 amino acids.

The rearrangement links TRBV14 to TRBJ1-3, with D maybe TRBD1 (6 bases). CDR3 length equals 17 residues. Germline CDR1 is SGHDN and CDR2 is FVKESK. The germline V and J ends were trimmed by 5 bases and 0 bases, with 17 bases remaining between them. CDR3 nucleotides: TGTGCCAGCAGCAACCGACAGGCTGGGAGCTCTGGAAACACCATATATTTT. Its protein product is CASSNRQAGSSGNTIYF.

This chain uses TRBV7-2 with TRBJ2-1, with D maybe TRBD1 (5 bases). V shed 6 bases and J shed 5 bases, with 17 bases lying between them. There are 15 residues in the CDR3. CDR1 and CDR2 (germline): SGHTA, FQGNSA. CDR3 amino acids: CASSWRQGRNNEQFF. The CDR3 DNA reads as TGTGCCAGCAGTTGGCGGCAGGGCAGGAACAATGAGCAGTTCTTC. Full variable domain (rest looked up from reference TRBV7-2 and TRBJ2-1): GAGVSQSPSNKVTEKGKDVELRCDPISGHTALYWYRQSLGQGLEFLIYFQGNSAPDKSGLPSDRFSAERTGGSVSTLTIQRTQQEDSAVYLCASSWRQGRNNEQFFGPGTRLTVL.

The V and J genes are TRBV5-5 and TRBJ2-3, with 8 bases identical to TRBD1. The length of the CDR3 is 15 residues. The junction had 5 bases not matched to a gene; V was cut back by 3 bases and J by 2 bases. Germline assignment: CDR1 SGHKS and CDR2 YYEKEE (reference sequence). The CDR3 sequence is CASSYPTGDTDTQYF. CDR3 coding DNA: TGTGCCAGCAGCTATCCGACAGGGGACACAGATACGCAGTATTTT. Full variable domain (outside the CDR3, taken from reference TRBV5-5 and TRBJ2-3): DAGVTQSPTHLIKTRGQQVTLRCSPISGHKSVSWYQQVLGQGPQFIFQYYEKEERGRGNFPDRFSARQFPNYSSELNVNALLLGDSALYLCASSYPTGDTDTQYFGPGTRLTVL.

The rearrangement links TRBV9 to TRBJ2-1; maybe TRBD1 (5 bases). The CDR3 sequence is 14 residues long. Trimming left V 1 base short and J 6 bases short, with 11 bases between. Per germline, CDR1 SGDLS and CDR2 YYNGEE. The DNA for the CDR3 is TGTGCCAGCAGCGTAACGCAGGGTGGCAATGAGCAGTTCTTC. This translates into CASSVTQGGNEQFF. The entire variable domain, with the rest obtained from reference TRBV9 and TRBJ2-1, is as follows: DSGVTQTPKHLITATGQRVTLRCSPRSGDLSVYWYQQSLDQGLQFLIQYYNGEERAKGNILERFSAQQFPDLHSELNLSSLELGDSALYFCASSVTQGGNEQFFGPGTRLTVL.

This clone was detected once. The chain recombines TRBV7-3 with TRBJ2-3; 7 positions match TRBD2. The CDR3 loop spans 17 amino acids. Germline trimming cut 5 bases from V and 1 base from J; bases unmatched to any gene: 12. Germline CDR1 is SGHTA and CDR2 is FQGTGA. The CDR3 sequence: CASSARRAGVGTDTQYF. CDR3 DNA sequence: TGTGCCAGCAGCGCAAGGCGGGCGGGAGTCGGCACAGATACGCAGTATTTT.

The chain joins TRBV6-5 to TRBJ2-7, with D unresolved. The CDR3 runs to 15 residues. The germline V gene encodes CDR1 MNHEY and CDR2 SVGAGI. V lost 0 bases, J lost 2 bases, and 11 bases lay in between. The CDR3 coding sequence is TGTGCCAGCAGTTACTCGATCAGTTCCGCCTACGAGCAGTACTTC. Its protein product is CASSYSISSAYEQYF.

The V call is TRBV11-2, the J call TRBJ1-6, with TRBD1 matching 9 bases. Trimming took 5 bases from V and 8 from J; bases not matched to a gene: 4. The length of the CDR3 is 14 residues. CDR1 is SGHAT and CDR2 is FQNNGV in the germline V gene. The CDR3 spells CASSKQGAHSPLHF. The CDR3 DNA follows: TGTGCCAGCAGCAAACAGGGGGCCCATTCACCCCTCCACTTT.

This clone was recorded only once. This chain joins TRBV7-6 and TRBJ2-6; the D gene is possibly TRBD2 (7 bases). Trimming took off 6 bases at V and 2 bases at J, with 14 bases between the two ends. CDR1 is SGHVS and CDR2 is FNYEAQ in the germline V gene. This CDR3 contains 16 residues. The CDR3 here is CASSPTGGAGANVLTF. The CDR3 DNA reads TGTGCCAGCAGTCCCACGGGGGGCGCTGGGGCCAACGTCCTGACTTTC.